This TCR beta chain was identified during a study of CD8+CD57+ T cells in acquired aplastic anemia. There are 12 residues in the CDR3. Per the germline V gene, CDR1 is SQVTM and CDR2 is ANQGSEA. Genomic DNA served as template for TCR beta VDJ and CDR3 profiling. TCRdb called the reads again in MiXCR, with one record for every CDR3 protein. The repertoire holds 65,000 or so distinct CDR3 sequences, with roughly 54% as singletons. This clonotype has just one count. Mismatch with germline at one junction end may stem from a read error. Sequencing was done on a sample of sorted CD4+, CD8+, or CD8+CD57+ T cells (not recorded which) from PBMCs. The chain carries TRBV29-1 and TRBJ2-1, with 7 bases aligning to TRBD1. This clonotype was obtained from a human donor in good health, serving as a control. The CDR3 DNA reads as TGCAGTCTCAACAGGGGAATGGCGCCCCACTCCTTC. The encoded protein is CSLNRGMAPHSF.